Included here is one T cell receptor (beta chain) sequence, with context. The sample is drawn from a study of blood T cell repertoires in COVID-19. Repertoires were generated with immunoSEQ multiplex PCR, while TCRdb's copy carries only in-frame clones and drops some. The sample contains some 170,000 clones, 87% of which appear only once. Trimming left V 1 base short and J 1 base short, with 4 bases between. Germline V gives CDR1 MNHEY, CDR2 SMNVEV (reference sequence). This CDR3 spans 13 amino acids. The TCR comes from a woman in her forties or fifties with acute or convalescent COVID-19. The specimen was peripheral blood. This chain links TRBV27 with TRBJ1-1; D remains unclear. CDR3 bases: TGTGCCAGCAGTTTATTACAGAACACTGAAGCTTTCTTT. It is translated as CASSLLQNTEAFF.